The present TCR beta chain was sequenced within a study of response to subunit inactivated influenza vaccine. Germline CDR1 SGHVS, CDR2 FQNEAQ. The CDR3 has 14 amino acids. V was pared by 0 bases and J by 8 bases, with 8 bases between. MiXCR, applied by TCRdb to the RT-PCR reads, yields one record per CDR3 protein. Found here are roughly 550,000 distinct CDR3 sequences, approximately 24% of them singletons; the top ten hold 2.8%. The same sample was also studied in work on T cells expressing NK-cell markers. That paper notes: Scientists made TCR beta cDNA using 5'RACE template switching with UMIs.

This TCR derives from a middle-aged man who received an inactivated influenza vaccine. V is TRBV7-8 and J is TRBJ1-6; D call uncertain. Sequenced here: CD4+ T cells sorted from PBMCs, sampled less than 13 days after vaccination. CDR3 DNA sequence: TGTGCCAGCAGCTTAGCCCCCGGCGATTCACCCCTCCACTTT. Translating it yields CASSLAPGDSPLHF.